This TCR beta chain originates from a study of tumor-infiltrating lymphocytes in primary liver carcinoma. Study context: All patients, whether men or women, fell within 30 to 69 years of age.

Comment on this clonotype: At one of its ends the junction is not consistent with the germline gene, which may arise from a read error.

Co-extraction of both nucleic acids (RNA and DNA) used about 17-33 mg of unsorted bulk tissue. Germline CDR1 is SGHVS and CDR2 is FQNEAQ. This CDR3 spans 15 amino acids. A constant-region primer primed TCR beta cDNA synthesis from about 490 ng of total RNA. For TCR beta, libraries were produced by three nested multiplex PCR rounds using slightly modified ARM-PCR. The study ran its first two PCR rounds for roughly 11 cycles each, using TRBV1-TRBV30 forward primers and a C-beta reverse primer. TCRdb reprocessed the multiplex PCR reads with MiXCR, giving one entry per CDR3 protein. The table includes 35,000 to 40,000 distinct CDR3 sequences, roughly 80% detected once.

Sequencing input: tumor-adjacent normal liver tissue. The V call is TRBV7-8, the J call TRBJ2-1; TRBD2 matches 13 bases. The clonotype originates from a man between 35 and 55 years old with primary liver carcinoma and hepatitis B virus infection. For the CDR3, the DNA is TGTGCCAGCAGCCTGACTAGCGGGAGGCTCGATGAGCAGTTTTTC. Residues: CASSLTSGRLDEQFF.